This TCR beta chain was captured by sequencing in a study of T cells in Graves' hyperthyroidism and ophthalmopathy. At least ten counts were recorded for this clonotype. The CDR3 spans 13 residues. Germline CDR1 SQVTM, CDR2 ANQGSEA. V gave up 4 bases and J gave up 4 bases; unmatched junction bases: 4. Regions amplified from RNA transcripts were the TCR beta CDR3 regions. Carried out on the TCR CDR3, a first-round RT-PCR used the HTBI primer set. One entry per CDR3 protein, called by TCRdb with MiXCR from the multiplex PCR reads. The table has fewer than 650,000 distinct CDR3 sequences, 12% to 15% seen once. The diagnostic basis comprised clinical symptoms, serum thyroxine and TRAb, thyroid ultrasound and orbital computed tomography.

The chain links TRBV29-1 to TRBJ2-1; TRBD2 matches at 7 bases. Sequencing was done on a sample of blood. This clonotype was sampled from a woman in her forties with Graves' hyperthyroidism. The DNA for the CDR3 is TGCAGCGTTGTCCTAGCGGAATACAATGAGCAGTTCTTC. Protein: CSVVLAEYNEQFF.